The 11 T cell receptor beta chains presented below share a single source sample, sequenced in a study of human T cells and chemical hapten exposure. TCRdb reprocessed the 5' RACE reads with MiXCR, giving one entry per CDR3 protein. In the table there are 81,000 or so distinct CDR3 sequences, 7% to 8% of which are singletons. The starting material, unfractionated whole blood, was used for total RNA extraction. All receptors come from a male donor in good health.

This chain joins TRBV5-6 and TRBJ2-5; D unclear. Germline values: CDR1 SGHDT, CDR2 YYEEEE. CDR3 length: 15 amino acids. The V end was cut by 4 bases, the J end by 0 bases, with 13 bases between. CDR3 DNA: TGTGCCAGCAGCGCGCCCTCGATAAACCAAGAGACCCAGTACTTC. It yields the protein CASSAPSINQETQYF.

This clonotype was seen a few times. The chain is built from TRBV7-9 and TRBJ2-3; D is unresolved. Trimming removed 1 base at V and 0 bases at J, with 11 bases between. CDR3 length: 16 amino acids. Germline V lookup: CDR1 SEHNR, CDR2 FQNEAQ (reference sequence). CDR3 sequence reads: CASSLGRRPSTDTQYF. The DNA of the CDR3 is TGTGCCAGCAGCTTAGGAAGACGGCCCAGCACAGATACGCAGTATTTT.

The CDR3 loop reads CASSSRQDNNQPQHF. The CDR3 DNA follows: TGTGCCAGCAGTTCCCGACAGGACAACAATCAGCCCCAGCATTTT. The genes are TRBV7-8 and TRBJ1-5; the D gene is possibly TRBD1 (6 bases). Trimming cost V 6 bases and J 3 bases, with 15 bases left between them. The length of the CDR3 is 15 residues. From germline, CDR1 is SGHVS and CDR2 FQNEAQ.

The sample holds many counts of this clonotype. This chain links TRBV27 with TRBJ2-7; 9 positions agree with TRBD1. This CDR3 has 15 amino acids. Germline CDR1 is MNHEY and CDR2 is SMNVEV (reference sequence). Germline trimming cut 4 bases from V and 4 bases from J; bases unmatched to any gene: 8. CDR3 region: CASSSTSTGGYEQYF. The CDR3 DNA is TGTGCCAGCAGTTCAACCTCGACAGGGGGTTACGAGCAGTACTTC.

This chain connects TRBV6-6 to TRBJ2-1, with 10 positions matching TRBD2. The CDR3 runs to 15 residues. CDR1 and CDR2 from the germline V gene are MNHNY and SVGAGI (reference sequence). Germline trimming cut 5 bases from V and 5 bases from J; bases unmatched to any gene: 6. The CDR3 loop is CASSAASGGDNEQFF. The CDR3 nucleotides read TGTGCCAGCAGTGCTGCTAGCGGGGGAGACAATGAGCAGTTCTTC.

V and J are TRBV5-6 and TRBJ2-3; D call uncertain. With 5 bases removed from V and 2 bases from J, the gap between germline ends came to 12 bases. The CDR3 consists of 14 residues. Germline CDR1 and CDR2: SGHDT and YYEEEE. The CDR3 DNA sequence: TGTGCCAGCAGGTTAGGGCTGTCCACAGATACGCAGTATTTT. This encodes CASRLGLSTDTQYF.

This clonotype showed up just a few times. The chain uses TRBV5-1 and TRBJ1-1; 10 bases map to TRBD1. After removal of 3 bases from V and 5 bases from J, the junction contained 4 bases not matched to a gene. Germline CDR1 reads SGHRS; CDR2 reads YFSETQ. This CDR3 comprises 14 residues. CDR3 coding DNA: TGCGCCAGCAGCTCCGGGACAGGGGAGACTGAAGCTTTCTTT. Residues: CASSSGTGETEAFF.

This clonotype was counted ten times or more. The V call is TRBV4-1, the J call TRBJ1-5, with TRBD1 identical over 9 bases. Germline loops: CDR1 MGHRA, CDR2 YSYEKL. The J segment lost 6 bases and the V segment lost 2 bases, leaving 5 bases of the junction unmatched. CDR3 length: 15 amino acids. The CDR3 DNA reads as TGCGCCAGCAGCCAACTAACAGGGGGCAGTCAGCCCCAGCATTTT. This translates into CASSQLTGGSQPQHF.

This clonotype was seen at least ten times. The chain carries TRBV18 and TRBJ1-4; 7 bases map to TRBD1. With 1 base clipped from V and 0 bases from J, the junction kept 5 bases outside the gene matches. CDR3 size: 17 residues. The V gene's germline CDR1 is KGHSH and CDR2 LQKENI. Written as DNA, the CDR3 is TGTGCCAGCTCACCACTGAATCAGGGGGCAACTAATGAAAAACTGTTTTTT. Its translation is CASSPLNQGATNEKLFF.

This clonotype was recorded at least ten times. V and J are TRBV20-1 and TRBJ2-7; TRBD2 aligns across 13 bases. V dropped 3 bases and J dropped 12; count of bases not matched to a gene: 8. This CDR3 region has 13 residues. The germline CDR1 and CDR2 sequences are DFQATT and SNEGSKA (reference sequence). CDR3 DNA sequence: TGCAGTGCTAGGGGGACTAGCGGGGTGGAGTCGTACTTC. Translated, it gives CSARGTSGVESYF.

The sample holds a few counts of this clonotype. The chain recombines TRBV12-3 or TRBV12-4 with TRBJ1-1; D gene ambiguous. Trimming removed 7 bases from V and 3 bases from J, with 12 bases in between. The CDR3 totals 13 residues. CDR3 residues: CASKVHEDTEAFF. The CDR3 nucleotides are TGTGCCAGCAAGGTCCACGAAGACACTGAAGCTTTCTTT.